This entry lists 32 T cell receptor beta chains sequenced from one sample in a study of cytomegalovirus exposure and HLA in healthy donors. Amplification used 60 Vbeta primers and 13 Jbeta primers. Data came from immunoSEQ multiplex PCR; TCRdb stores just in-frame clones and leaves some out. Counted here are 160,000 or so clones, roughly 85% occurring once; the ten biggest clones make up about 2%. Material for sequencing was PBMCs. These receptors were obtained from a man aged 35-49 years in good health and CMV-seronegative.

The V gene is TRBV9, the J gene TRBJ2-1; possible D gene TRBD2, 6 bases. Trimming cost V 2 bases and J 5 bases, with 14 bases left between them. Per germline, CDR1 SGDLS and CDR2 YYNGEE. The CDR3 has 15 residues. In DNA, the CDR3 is TGTGCCAGCAGCGTTCCGATTAGCGGCCACAATGAGCAGTTCTTC. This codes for CASSVPISGHNEQFF.

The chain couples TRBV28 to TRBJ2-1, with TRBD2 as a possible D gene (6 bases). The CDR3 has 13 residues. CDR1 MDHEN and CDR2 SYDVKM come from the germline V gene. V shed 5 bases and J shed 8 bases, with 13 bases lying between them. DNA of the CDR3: TGTGCCAGCAGTCTACTAGCTTTCGATGAGCAGTTCTTC. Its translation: CASSLLAFDEQFF.

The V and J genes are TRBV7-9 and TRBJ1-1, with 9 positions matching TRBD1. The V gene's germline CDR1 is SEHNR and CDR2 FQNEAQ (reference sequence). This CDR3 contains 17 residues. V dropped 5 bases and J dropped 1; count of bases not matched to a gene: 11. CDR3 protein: CASSRDRAKLRNTEAFF. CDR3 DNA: TGTGCCAGCAGCCGGGACAGGGCGAAATTACGGAACACTGAAGCTTTCTTT.

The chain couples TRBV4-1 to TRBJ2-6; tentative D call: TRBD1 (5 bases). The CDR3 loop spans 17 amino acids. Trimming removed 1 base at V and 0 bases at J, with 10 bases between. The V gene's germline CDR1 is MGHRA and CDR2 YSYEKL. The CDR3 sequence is CASSQVQGSSGANVLTF. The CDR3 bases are TGCGCCAGCAGCCAAGTTCAGGGTTCCTCTGGGGCCAACGTCCTGACTTTC.

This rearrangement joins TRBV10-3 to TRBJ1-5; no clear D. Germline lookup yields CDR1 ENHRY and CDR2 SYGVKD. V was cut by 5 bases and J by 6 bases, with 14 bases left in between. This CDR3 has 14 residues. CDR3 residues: CAISSGIPTQPQHF. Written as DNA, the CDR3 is TGTGCCATCAGTTCCGGGATCCCTACTCAGCCCCAGCATTTT.

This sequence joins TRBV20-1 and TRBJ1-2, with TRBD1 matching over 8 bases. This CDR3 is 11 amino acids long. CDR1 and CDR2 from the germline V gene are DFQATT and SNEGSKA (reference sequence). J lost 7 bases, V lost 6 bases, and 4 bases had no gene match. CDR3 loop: CSAAGGGGYTF. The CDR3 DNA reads TGCAGTGCCGCAGGGGGCGGTGGCTACACCTTC.

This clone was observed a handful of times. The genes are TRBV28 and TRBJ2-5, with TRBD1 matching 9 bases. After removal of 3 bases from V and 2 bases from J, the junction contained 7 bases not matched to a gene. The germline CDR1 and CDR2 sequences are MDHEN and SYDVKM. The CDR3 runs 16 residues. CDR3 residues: CASSFHGQGTQETQYF. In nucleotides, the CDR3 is TGTGCCAGCAGTTTTCACGGACAGGGGACGCAAGAGACCCAGTACTTC.

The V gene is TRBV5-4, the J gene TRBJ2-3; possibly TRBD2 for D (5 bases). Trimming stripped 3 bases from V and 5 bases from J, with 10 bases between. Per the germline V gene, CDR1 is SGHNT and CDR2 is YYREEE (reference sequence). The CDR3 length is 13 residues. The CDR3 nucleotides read TGTGCCAGCAGCTCCAGTGGGAGAGATACGCAGTATTTT. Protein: CASSSSGRDTQYF.

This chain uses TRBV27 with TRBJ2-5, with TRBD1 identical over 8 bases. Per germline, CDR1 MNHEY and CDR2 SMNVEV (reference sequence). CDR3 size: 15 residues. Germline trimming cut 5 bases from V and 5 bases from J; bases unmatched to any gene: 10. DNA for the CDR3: TGTGCCAGCAGTCCCCGGACAGGGAGTTGGGAGACCCAGTACTTC. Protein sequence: CASSPRTGSWETQYF.

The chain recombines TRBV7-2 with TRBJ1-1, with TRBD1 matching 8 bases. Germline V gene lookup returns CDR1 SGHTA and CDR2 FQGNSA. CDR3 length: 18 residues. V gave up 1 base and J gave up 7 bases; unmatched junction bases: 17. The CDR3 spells CASSLGAGGEGGVGEAFF. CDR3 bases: TGTGCCAGCAGCTTAGGGGCAGGGGGCGAGGGGGGGGTGGGTGAAGCTTTCTTT.

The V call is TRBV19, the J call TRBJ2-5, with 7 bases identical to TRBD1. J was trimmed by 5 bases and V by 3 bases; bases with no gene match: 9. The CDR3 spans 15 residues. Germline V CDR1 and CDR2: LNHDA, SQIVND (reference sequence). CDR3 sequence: CASSIPTGSVETQYF. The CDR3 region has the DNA TGTGCCAGTAGTATTCCGACAGGGTCGGTGGAGACCCAGTACTTC.

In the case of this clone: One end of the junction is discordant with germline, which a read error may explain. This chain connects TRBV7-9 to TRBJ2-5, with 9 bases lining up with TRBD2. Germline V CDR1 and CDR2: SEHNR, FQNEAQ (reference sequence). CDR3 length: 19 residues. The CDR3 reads CSSSPLVDVAGEYQETQYF. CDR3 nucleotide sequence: TGTTCCAGCAGCCCCCTGGTAGATGTAGCGGGAGAATACCAAGAGACCCAGTACTTC.

The CDR3 loop is CATNRGSYEQYF. For the CDR3, the DNA is TGTGCCACCAACAGGGGATCCTACGAGCAGTACTTC. This sequence joins TRBV10-3 and TRBJ2-7; 7 nucleotides agree with TRBD1. V shed 10 bases and J 1 base; nucleotides not matched to a gene: 4. CDR3 size: 12 residues. Germline V CDR1 and CDR2: ENHRY, SYGVKD.

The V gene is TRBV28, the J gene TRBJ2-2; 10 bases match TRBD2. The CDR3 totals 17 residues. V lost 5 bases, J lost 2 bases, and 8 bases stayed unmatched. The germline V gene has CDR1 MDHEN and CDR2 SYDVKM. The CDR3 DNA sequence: TGTGCCAGCAGTCCCTCAACTAGCGGGATTAACACCGGGGAGCTGTTTTTT. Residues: CASSPSTSGINTGELFF.

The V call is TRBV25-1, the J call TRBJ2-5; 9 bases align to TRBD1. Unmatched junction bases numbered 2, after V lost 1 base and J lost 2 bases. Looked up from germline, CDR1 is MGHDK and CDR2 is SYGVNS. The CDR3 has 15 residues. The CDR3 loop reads CASSELGTGQETQYF. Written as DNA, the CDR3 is TGTGCCAGCAGTGAATTAGGGACAGGGCAAGAGACCCAGTACTTC.

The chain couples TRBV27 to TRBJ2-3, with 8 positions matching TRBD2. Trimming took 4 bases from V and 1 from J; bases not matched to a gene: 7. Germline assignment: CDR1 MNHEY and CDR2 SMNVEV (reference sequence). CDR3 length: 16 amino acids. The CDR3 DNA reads TGTGCCAGCAGTTCCCCGGGAGCGGGAGGCACAGATACGCAGTATTTT. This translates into CASSSPGAGGTDTQYF.

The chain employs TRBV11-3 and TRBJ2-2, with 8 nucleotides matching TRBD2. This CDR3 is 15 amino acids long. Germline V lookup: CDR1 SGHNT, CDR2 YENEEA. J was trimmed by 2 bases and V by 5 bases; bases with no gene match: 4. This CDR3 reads CASSVSGTNTGELFF. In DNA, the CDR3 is TGTGCCAGCAGCGTTAGCGGGACCAACACCGGGGAGCTGTTTTTT.

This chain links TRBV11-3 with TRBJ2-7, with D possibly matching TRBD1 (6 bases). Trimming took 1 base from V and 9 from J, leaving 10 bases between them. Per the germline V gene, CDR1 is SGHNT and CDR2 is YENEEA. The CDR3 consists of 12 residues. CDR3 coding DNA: TGTGCCAGCAGCTTAGGGGAAGGGGGGCAGTACTTC. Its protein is CASSLGEGGQYF. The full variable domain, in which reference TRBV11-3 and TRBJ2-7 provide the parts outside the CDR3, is EAGVVQSPRYKIIEKKQPVAFWCNPISGHNTLYWYLQNLGQGPELLIRYENEEAVDDSQLPKDRFSAERLKGVDSTLKIQPAELGDSAVYLCASSLGEGGQYFGPGTRLTVT.

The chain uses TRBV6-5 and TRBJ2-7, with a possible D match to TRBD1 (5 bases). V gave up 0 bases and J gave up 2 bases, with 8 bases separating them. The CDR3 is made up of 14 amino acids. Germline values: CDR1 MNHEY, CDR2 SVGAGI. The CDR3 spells CASSYSHRPYEQYF. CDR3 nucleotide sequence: TGTGCCAGCAGTTACTCGCACAGGCCCTACGAGCAGTACTTC.

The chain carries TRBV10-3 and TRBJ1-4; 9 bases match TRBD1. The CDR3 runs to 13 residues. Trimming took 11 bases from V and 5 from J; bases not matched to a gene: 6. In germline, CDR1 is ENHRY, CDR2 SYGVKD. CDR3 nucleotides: TGTGCCGCCGGGGACAGGGTGAATGAAAAACTGTTTTTT. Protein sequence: CAAGDRVNEKLFF.

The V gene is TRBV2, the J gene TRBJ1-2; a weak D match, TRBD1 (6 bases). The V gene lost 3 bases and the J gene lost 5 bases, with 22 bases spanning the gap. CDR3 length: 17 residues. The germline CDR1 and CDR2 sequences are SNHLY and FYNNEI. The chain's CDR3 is CASSERGNRAVKYGYTF. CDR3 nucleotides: TGTGCCAGCAGTGAGAGGGGCAACAGGGCCGTGAAGTATGGCTACACCTTC.

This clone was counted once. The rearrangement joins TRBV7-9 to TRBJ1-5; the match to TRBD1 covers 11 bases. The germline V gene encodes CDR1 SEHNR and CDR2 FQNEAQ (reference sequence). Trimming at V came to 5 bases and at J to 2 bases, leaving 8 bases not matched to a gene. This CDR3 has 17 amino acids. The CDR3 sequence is CASSPGQGAWGNQPQHF. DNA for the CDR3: TGTGCCAGCAGCCCCGGACAGGGGGCCTGGGGCAATCAGCCCCAGCATTTT.

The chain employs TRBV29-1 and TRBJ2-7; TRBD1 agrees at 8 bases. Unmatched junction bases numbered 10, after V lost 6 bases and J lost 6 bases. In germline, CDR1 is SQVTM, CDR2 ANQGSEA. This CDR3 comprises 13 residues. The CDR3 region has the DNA TGCAGCGTACGTCCCGGGACAGGATCCGAGCAGTACTTC. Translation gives CSVRPGTGSEQYF.

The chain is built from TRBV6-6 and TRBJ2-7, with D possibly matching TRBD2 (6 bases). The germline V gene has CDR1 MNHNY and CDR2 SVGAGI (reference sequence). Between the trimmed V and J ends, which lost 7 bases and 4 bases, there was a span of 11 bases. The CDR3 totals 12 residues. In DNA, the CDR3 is TGTGCCAGCACCAAGGAGGGTTACGAGCAGTACTTC. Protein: CASTKEGYEQYF.

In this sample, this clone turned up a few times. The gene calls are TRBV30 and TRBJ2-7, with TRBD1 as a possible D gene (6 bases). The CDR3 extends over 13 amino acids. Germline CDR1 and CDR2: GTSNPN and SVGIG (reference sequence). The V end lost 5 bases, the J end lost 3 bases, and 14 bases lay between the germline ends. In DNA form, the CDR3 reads TGTGCCTGGGCCTCGGACAGAGGCTACGAGCAGTACTTC. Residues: CAWASDRGYEQYF.

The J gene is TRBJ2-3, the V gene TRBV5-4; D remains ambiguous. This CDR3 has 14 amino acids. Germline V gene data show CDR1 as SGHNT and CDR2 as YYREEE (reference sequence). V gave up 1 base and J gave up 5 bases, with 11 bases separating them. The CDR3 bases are TGTGCCAGCAGCTTGAGAACTGGCGGAGATACGCAGTATTTT. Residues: CASSLRTGGDTQYF.

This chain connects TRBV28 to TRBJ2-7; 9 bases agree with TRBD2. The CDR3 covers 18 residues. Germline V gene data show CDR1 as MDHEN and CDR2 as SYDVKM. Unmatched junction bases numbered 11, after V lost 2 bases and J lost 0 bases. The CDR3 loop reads CASSLPLRLAADSYEQYF. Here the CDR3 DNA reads TGTGCCAGCAGTTTACCCCTCAGACTAGCGGCCGACTCCTACGAGCAGTACTTC. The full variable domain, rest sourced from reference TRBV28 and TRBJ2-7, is DVKVTQSSRYLVKRTGEKVFLECVQDMDHENMFWYRQDPGLGLRLIYFSYDVKMKEKGDIPEGYSVSREKKERFSLILESASTNQTSMYLCASSLPLRLAADSYEQYFGPGTRLTVT.

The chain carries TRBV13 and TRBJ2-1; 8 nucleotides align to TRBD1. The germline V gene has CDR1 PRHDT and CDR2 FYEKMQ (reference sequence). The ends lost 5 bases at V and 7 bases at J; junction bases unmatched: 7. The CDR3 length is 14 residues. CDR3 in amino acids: CASSPGRGRNEQFF. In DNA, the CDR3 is TGTGCCAGCAGCCCGGGCAGGGGGCGTAATGAGCAGTTCTTC.

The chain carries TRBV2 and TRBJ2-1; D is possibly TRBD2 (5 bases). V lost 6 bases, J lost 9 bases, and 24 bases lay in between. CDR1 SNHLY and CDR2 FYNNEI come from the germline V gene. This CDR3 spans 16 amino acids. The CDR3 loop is CASSQEGPRVLGEQFF. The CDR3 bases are TGTGCCAGCAGCCAAGAGGGTCCGCGGGTGCTAGGTGAGCAGTTCTTC. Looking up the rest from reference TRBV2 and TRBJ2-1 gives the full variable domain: EPEVTQTPSHQVTQMGQEVILRCVPISNHLYFYWYRQILGQKVEFLVSFYNNEISEKSEIFDDQFSVERPDGSNFTLKIRSTKLEDSAMYFCASSQEGPRVLGEQFFGPGTRLTVL.

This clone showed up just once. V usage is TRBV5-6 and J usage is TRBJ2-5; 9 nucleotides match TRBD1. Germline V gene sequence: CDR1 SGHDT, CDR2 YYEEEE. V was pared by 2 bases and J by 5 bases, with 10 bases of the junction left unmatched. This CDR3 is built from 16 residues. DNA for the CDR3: TGTGCCAGCAGCTTCCGCGGCAGTACAGGGGGCGAGACCCAGTACTTC. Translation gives CASSFRGSTGGETQYF.

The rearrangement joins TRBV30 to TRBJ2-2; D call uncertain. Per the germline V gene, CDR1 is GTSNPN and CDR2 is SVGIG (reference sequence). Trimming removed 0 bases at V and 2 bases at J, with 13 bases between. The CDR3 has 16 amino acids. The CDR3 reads CAWSVSWQINTGELFF. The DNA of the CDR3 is TGTGCCTGGAGTGTATCTTGGCAAATCAACACCGGGGAGCTGTTTTTT.

CDR3 bases: TGTGCCAGCACCTTGGGTAGGACTACGAACACCGGGGAGCTGTTTTTT. This codes for CASTLGRTTNTGELFF. The chain carries TRBV6-6 and TRBJ2-2; TRBD2 might be the D (6 bases). Germline CDR1 and CDR2: MNHNY and SVGAGI (reference sequence). Trimming cost V 7 bases and J 0 bases, with 15 bases left between them. The CDR3 is made up of 16 amino acids.